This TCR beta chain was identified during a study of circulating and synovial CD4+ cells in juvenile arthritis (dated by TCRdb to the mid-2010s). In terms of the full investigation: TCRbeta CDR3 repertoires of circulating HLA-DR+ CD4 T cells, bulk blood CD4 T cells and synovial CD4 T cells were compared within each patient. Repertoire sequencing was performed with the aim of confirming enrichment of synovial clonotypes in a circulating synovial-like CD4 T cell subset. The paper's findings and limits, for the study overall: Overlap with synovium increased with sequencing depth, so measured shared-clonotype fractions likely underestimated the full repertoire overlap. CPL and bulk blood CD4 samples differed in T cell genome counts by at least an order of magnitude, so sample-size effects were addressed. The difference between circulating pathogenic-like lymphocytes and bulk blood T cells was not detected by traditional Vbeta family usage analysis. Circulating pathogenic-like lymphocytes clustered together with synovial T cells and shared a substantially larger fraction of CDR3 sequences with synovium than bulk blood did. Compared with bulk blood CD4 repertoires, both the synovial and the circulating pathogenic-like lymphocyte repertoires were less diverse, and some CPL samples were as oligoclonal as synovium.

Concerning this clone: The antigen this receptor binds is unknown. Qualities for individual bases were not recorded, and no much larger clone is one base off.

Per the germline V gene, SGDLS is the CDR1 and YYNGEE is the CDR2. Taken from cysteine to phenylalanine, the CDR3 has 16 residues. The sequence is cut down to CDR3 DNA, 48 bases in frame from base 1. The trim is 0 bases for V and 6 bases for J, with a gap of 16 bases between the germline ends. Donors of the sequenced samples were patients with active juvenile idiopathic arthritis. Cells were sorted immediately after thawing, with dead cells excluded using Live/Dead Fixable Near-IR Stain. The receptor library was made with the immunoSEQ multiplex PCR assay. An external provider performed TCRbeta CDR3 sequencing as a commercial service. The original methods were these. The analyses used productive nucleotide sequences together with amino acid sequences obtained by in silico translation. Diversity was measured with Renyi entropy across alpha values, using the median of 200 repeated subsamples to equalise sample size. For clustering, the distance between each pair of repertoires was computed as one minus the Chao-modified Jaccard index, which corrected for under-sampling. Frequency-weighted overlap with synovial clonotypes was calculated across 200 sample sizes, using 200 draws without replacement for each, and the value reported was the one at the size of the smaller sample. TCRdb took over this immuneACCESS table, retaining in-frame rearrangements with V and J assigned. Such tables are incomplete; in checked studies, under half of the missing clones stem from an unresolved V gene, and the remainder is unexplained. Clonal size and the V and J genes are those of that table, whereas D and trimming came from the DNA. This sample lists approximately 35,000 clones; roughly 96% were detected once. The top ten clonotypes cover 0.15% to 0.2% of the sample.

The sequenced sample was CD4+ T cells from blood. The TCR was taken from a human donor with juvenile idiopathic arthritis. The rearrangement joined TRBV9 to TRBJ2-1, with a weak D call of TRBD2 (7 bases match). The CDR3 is CASSVALRGRVNEQFF. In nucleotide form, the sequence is TGTGCCAGCAGCGTAGCTCTAAGGGGGAGGGTCAATGAGCAGTTCTTC.